The 21 T cell receptor beta chains presented below share a single source sample, sequenced in a study of PD-1 blockade in classical Hodgkin lymphoma. Each of the patients experienced relapse following autologous stem cell transplantation, and their brentuximab vedotin exposure differed. Assay used: immunoSEQ multiplex PCR; TCRdb lists only in-frame clones, some missing. Of about 13,000 clones listed, around 75% were seen once; the top ten hold roughly 25%. The starting material was peripheral blood mononuclear cells (PBMCs), obtained at baseline. All receptors come from a human donor with classical Hodgkin lymphoma.

J is TRBJ1-1 and V is TRBV18, with unresolved D. The CDR3 has 13 residues. The germline V and J ends were trimmed by 6 bases and 3 bases, with 11 bases remaining between them. Per germline, CDR1 KGHSH and CDR2 LQKENI. The CDR3 bases are TGTGCCAGCTCGCCAGACTTGGACACTGAAGCTTTCTTT. Protein sequence: CASSPDLDTEAFF.

The rearrangement uses TRBV2 and TRBJ2-7; 11 nucleotides align to TRBD2. Germline V gene sequence: CDR1 SNHLY, CDR2 FYNNEI. Trimming at V came to 7 bases and at J to 7 bases, leaving 9 bases not matched to a gene. The CDR3 covers 14 residues. CDR3 protein: CASTLLAGVGEQYF. The CDR3 DNA is TGTGCCAGCACCCTACTAGCGGGAGTAGGTGAGCAGTACTTC.

The gene calls are TRBV7-6 and TRBJ2-1, with D possibly being TRBD2 (5 bases). V was shortened by 5 bases and J by 4 bases, with 15 bases between the two germline ends. There are 15 residues in the CDR3. The germline CDR1 and CDR2 sequences are SGHVS and FNYEAQ. CDR3 protein: CASSGRGLTYNEQFF. The CDR3 DNA is TGTGCCAGCAGCGGGAGAGGGTTGACGTACAATGAGCAGTTCTTC.

This clone rates as medium-sized (0.01 to 0.1%). The V and J genes are TRBV28 and TRBJ2-5; 7 nucleotides line up with TRBD2. Germline CDR1 reads MDHEN; CDR2 reads SYDVKM. The CDR3 spans 16 residues. Unmatched junction bases numbered 8, after V lost 1 base and J lost 3 bases. CDR3 protein: CASSLSWGGEKETQYF. The CDR3 region has the DNA TGTGCCAGCAGTTTATCATGGGGGGGGGAAAAAGAGACCCAGTACTTC.

The chain couples TRBV28 to TRBJ1-5; tentative D call: TRBD1 (5 bases). Trimming removed 3 bases from V and 1 base from J, with 16 bases in between. The CDR3 consists of 17 residues. Germline V CDR1 and CDR2: MDHEN, SYDVKM. The CDR3: CASSFYWGVSSNQPQHF. The DNA of the CDR3 is TGTGCCAGCAGTTTCTATTGGGGGGTATCGAGCAATCAGCCCCAGCATTTT.

The chain has TRBV27 and TRBJ1-6; perhaps TRBD1 as D (5 bases). The CDR3 length is 12 residues. V gave up 5 bases and J gave up 12 bases, with 11 bases separating them. From germline, CDR1 is MNHEY and CDR2 SMNVEV (reference sequence). CDR3 sequence reads: CASSIQGGPLHF. For the CDR3, the DNA is TGTGCCAGCAGTATTCAGGGTGGACCCCTCCACTTT.

The V and J genes are TRBV5-1 and TRBJ2-7, with D possibly matching TRBD2 (5 bases). Germline-derived CDR1 and CDR2 are SGHRS and YFSETQ. CDR3 length: 14 amino acids. V shed 8 bases and J shed 2 bases, with 17 bases lying between them. The CDR3 DNA is TGCGCCAGGGTGGAGGATAGCGCGCCCTACGAGCAGTACTTC. It translates to CARVEDSAPYEQYF.

This rearrangement joins TRBV27 to TRBJ1-2; D is ambiguous. CDR3 size: 13 residues. The germline V and J ends were trimmed by 6 bases and 5 bases, with 13 bases remaining between them. Looked up from germline, CDR1 is MNHEY and CDR2 is SMNVEV (reference sequence). Written as DNA, the CDR3 is TGTGCCAGCAGCGCTGGAGTGGGATATGGCTACACCTTC. Protein sequence: CASSAGVGYGYTF.

Here the CDR3 DNA reads TGCAGCGTCGATTCCCGGGCCTTCTTGGGGGAGCAGTACTTC. Translated, it gives CSVDSRAFLGEQYF. The chain has TRBV29-1 and TRBJ2-7, with unresolved D. CDR1 is SQVTM, CDR2 ANQGSEA, per germline. The CDR3 covers 14 residues. V lost 6 bases, J lost 7 bases, and 22 bases lay in between.

The V gene is TRBV27, the J gene TRBJ1-5; TRBD1 aligns across 8 bases. Germline values: CDR1 MNHEY, CDR2 SMNVEV (reference sequence). J was trimmed by 1 base and V by 5 bases; bases with no gene match: 4. The CDR3 is 15 residues long. In DNA form, the CDR3 reads TGTGCCAGCAGTGACGGACAGGGCAGCAATCAGCCCCAGCATTTT. It specifies CASSDGQGSNQPQHF.

V is TRBV7-9 and J is TRBJ1-1; D is possibly TRBD1 (6 bases). Between the trimmed V and J ends, which lost 2 bases and 7 bases, there was a span of 11 bases. The CDR3 is 13 amino acids. From germline, CDR1 is SEHNR and CDR2 FQNEAQ (reference sequence). The CDR3 DNA reads TGTGCCAGCAGCTTAAAGGGGGGCGTTGAAGCTTTCTTT. Translation gives CASSLKGGVEAFF.

This chain joins TRBV5-1 and TRBJ2-3, with D unclear. The CDR3 loop spans 14 amino acids. Deletions cut 0 bases from V and 3 bases from J, with 8 bases between. CDR1 SGHRS and CDR2 YFSETQ come from the germline V gene. CDR3 DNA: TGCGCCAGCAGCTTGGAGGTTGGGACAGATACGCAGTATTTT. Translation: CASSLEVGTDTQYF.

This chain connects TRBV5-1 to TRBJ2-1; 12 nucleotides agree with TRBD2. This CDR3 has 14 residues. CDR1 and CDR2 from the germline V gene are SGHRS and YFSETQ. With V trimmed by 7 bases and J by 10 bases, 9 bases remained unmatched. The CDR3 DNA follows: TGCGCCAGCGGCGGGACTAGCGGGTCGTGCGAGCAGTTCTTC. As protein: CASGGTSGSCEQFF.

J is TRBJ2-5 and V is TRBV6-5; 7 nucleotides align to TRBD2. The CDR3 loop spans 14 amino acids. Germline CDR1 and CDR2: MNHEY and SVGAGI. Losses at the gene ends were 11 bases for V and 6 bases for J; bases not matched to a gene: 15. The DNA for the CDR3 is TGTGCCCATTCCCATGGGGGGGAGGGGAAGACCCAGTACTTC. Its translation is CAHSHGGEGKTQYF.

The CDR3 DNA sequence: TGTGCCAGCAGCGGTACGATTCAAACAGGGGGCGCATTGGGCCTCGATGGCTACACCTTC. As protein: CASSGTIQTGGALGLDGYTF. V usage is TRBV7-6 and J usage is TRBJ1-2; 9 bases align to TRBD1. The germline CDR1 and CDR2 sequences are SGHVS and FNYEAQ. V shed 5 bases and J 6 bases; nucleotides not matched to a gene: 25. CDR3 length: 20 amino acids.

The chain joins TRBV6-1 to TRBJ2-7; 7 nucleotides line up with TRBD2. The germline CDR1 and CDR2 sequences are MNHNS and SASEGT. The CDR3 sequence is 14 residues long. J gave up 1 base and V 4 bases, and 4 bases lay outside the gene matches. Written as DNA, the CDR3 is TGTGCCAGCAGTGTTAGCGGGCGTTCCTACGAGCAGTACTTC. Its protein is CASSVSGRSYEQYF.

In its sample, this clone was seen a few times. V and J are TRBV19 and TRBJ2-3; D possibly corresponds to TRBD2 (6 bases). Germline CDR1 and CDR2: LNHDA and SQIVND (reference sequence). V was cut by 3 bases and J by 1 base, with 14 bases left in between. This CDR3 spans 16 amino acids. Here the CDR3 reads CASSIRGGIGTDTQYF. The CDR3, as DNA: TGTGCCAGTAGTATTCGCGGAGGGATTGGCACAGATACGCAGTATTTT. The full variable domain, in which reference TRBV19 and TRBJ2-3 provide the parts outside the CDR3, is DGGITQSPKYLFRKEGQNVTLSCEQNLNHDAMYWYRQDPGQGLRLIYYSQIVNDFQKGDIAEGYSVSREKKESFPLTVTSAQKNPTAFYLCASSIRGGIGTDTQYFGPGTRLTVL.

The chain recombines TRBV10-3 with TRBJ2-3; 7 nucleotides line up with TRBD1. Germline CDR1 reads ENHRY; CDR2 reads SYGVKD. Losses at the gene ends were 3 bases for V and 4 bases for J; bases not matched to a gene: 10. The CDR3 covers 16 residues. DNA of the CDR3: TGTGCCATCAGTGACTTCGGACAGGTTGGGGCAGATACGCAGTATTTT. This encodes CAISDFGQVGADTQYF.

The V call is TRBV27, the J call TRBJ2-5, with D perhaps given as TRBD1 or TRBD2 (6 bases each). This CDR3 contains 15 residues. The V gene lost 3 bases and the J gene lost 8 bases, with 19 bases spanning the gap. In germline, CDR1 is MNHEY, CDR2 SMNVEV (reference sequence). The CDR3 reads CASSFNPVGGGTQYF. In DNA, the CDR3 is TGTGCCAGCAGTTTCAACCCGGTGGGGGGCGGCACCCAGTACTTC.

The chain recombines TRBV28 with TRBJ2-3; TRBD1 or TRBD2 may be the D gene (6 bases each). The CDR3 loop spans 14 amino acids. V lost 4 bases to trimming and J lost 4 bases, with 12 bases between them. Per the germline V gene, CDR1 is MDHEN and CDR2 is SYDVKM. CDR3 sequence reads: CASSSEGVSDTQYF. The CDR3 DNA reads as TGTGCCAGCAGTTCGGAGGGGGTGTCAGATACGCAGTATTTT.

The chain combines TRBV5-1 with TRBJ2-5, with TRBD2 matching over 13 bases. Trimming cost V 5 bases and J 2 bases; bases outside gene matches: 9. CDR1 is SGHRS and CDR2 is YFSETQ in the germline V gene. The CDR3 is 17 residues long. CDR3 sequence: CASRDGTSGIPQETQYF. DNA for the CDR3: TGCGCCAGCAGGGATGGGACTAGCGGGATACCACAAGAGACCCAGTACTTC. The entire variable domain, with the rest obtained from reference TRBV5-1 and TRBJ2-5, is as follows: KAGVTQTPRYLIKTRGQQVTLSCSPISGHRSVSWYQQTPGQGLQFLFEYFSETQRNKGNFPGRFSGRQFSNSRSEMNVSTLELGDSALYLCASRDGTSGIPQETQYFGPGTRLLVL.